This T cell receptor (beta chain) originates from a study of blood T cell repertoires in COVID-19. The data were produced by immunoSEQ multiplex PCR, yet TCRdb's version contains in-frame clones alone and is incomplete. The data show approximately 300,000 clones, with approximately 87% seen just once and 5.3% held by the top ten. CDR1 MNHEY and CDR2 SMNVEV come from the germline V gene (reference sequence). After removal of 6 bases from V and 5 bases from J, the junction contained 8 bases not matched to a gene. The CDR3 contains 15 residues. The source of this sequence is a woman in her 30s who had recovered from COVID-19. Sequencing input: PBMCs or T cells enriched from blood (not recorded which). The chain uses TRBV27 and TRBJ2-7; the match to TRBD1 covers 12 bases. The CDR3 DNA follows: TGTGCCAGCAGGGCCGGGACAGGGGGCCTTAACGAGCAGTACTTC. Protein product: CASRAGTGGLNEQYF.